Presented here are 18 T cell receptor beta chains from one specimen sequenced in a study of OX40 agonist ivuxolimab in advanced cancers. The assay was immunoSEQ multiplex PCR, and TCRdb's table has in-frame clones only and misses some. The sample lists tens of thousands of clones; roughly 84% were seen once. The sequences come from CD4+ or CD8+ T cells sorted from blood, collected in a trial of the OX40 agonist ivuxolimab. These receptors were obtained from an adult with an advanced solid tumor such as melanoma, head and neck, liver or kidney cancer.

The CDR3 sequence: CASSETPVGYEQYF. The CDR3 DNA reads TGTGCCAGCAGTGAAACGCCCGTGGGCTACGAGCAGTACTTC. V usage is TRBV2 and J usage is TRBJ2-7; D is undetermined. The CDR3 is made up of 14 amino acids. Germline CDR1 SNHLY, CDR2 FYNNEI. V shed 2 bases and J shed 3 bases, with 11 bases lying between them.

The V and J genes are TRBV10-2 and TRBJ2-2; 9 nucleotides align to TRBD1. After removal of 7 bases from V and 4 bases from J, the junction contained 4 bases not matched to a gene. From germline, CDR1 is WSHSY and CDR2 SAAADI. The CDR3 contains 14 residues. Here the CDR3 reads CASKRTGVTGELFF. The CDR3 nucleotides read TGCGCCAGCAAAAGGACAGGGGTCACCGGGGAGCTGTTTTTT.

This sequence joins TRBV7-2 and TRBJ2-7; no clear D. The ends were cut back, 5 bases at V and 2 bases at J, with 7 bases in the middle. This CDR3 has 12 amino acids. The germline CDR1 and CDR2 sequences are SGHTA and FQGNSA. The CDR3 region has the DNA TGTGCCAGCAGCCCTAATACCTACGAGCAGTACTTC. It codes for CASSPNTYEQYF.

V and J are TRBV6-6 and TRBJ2-1, with TRBD1 matching 7 bases. From germline, CDR1 is MNHNY and CDR2 SVGAGI (reference sequence). V trimming: 4 bases; J trimming: 4 bases; junction bases outside the gene matches: 7. The CDR3 extends over 15 amino acids. The CDR3 reads CASSFMQGEYNEQFF. As DNA, the CDR3 is TGTGCCAGCAGTTTCATGCAGGGGGAGTACAATGAGCAGTTCTTC.

The chain uses TRBV7-9 and TRBJ2-3; D not resolved. The CDR3 length is 15 residues. Trimming left V 3 bases short and J 5 bases short, with 15 bases between. The germline V gene encodes CDR1 SEHNR and CDR2 FQNEAQ (reference sequence). CDR3 protein: CASSLQRAARDTQYF. CDR3 sequence (DNA): TGTGCCAGCAGCTTGCAACGGGCTGCGCGAGATACGCAGTATTTT. Supplemented by reference TRBV7-9 and TRBJ2-3, the full variable domain reads DTGVSQNPRHKITKRGQNVTFRCDPISEHNRLYWYRQTLGQGPEFLTYFQNEAQLEKSRLLSDRFSAERPKGSFSTLEIQRTEQGDSAMYLCASSLQRAARDTQYFGPGTRLTVL.

The chain combines TRBV7-2 with TRBJ1-1; a possible D gene is TRBD1 (6 bases). Trimming stripped 2 bases from V and 4 bases from J, with 11 bases between. The CDR3 has 14 residues. The germline gives CDR1 SGHTA, CDR2 FQGNSA. CDR3 nucleotides: TGTGCCAGCAGCTTAAGCAGGGGAGTCACTGAAGCTTTCTTT. It codes for CASSLSRGVTEAFF.

The V call is TRBV6-6, the J call TRBJ2-5; weak D call: TRBD2 (6 bases). The CDR3 runs 16 residues. V was clipped by 4 bases and J by 6 bases, with 21 bases between them. CDR1 is MNHNY, CDR2 SVGAGI, per germline (reference sequence). CDR3 in DNA: TGTGCCAGCAGTTCTGGACTATCCCACTACAGAAAGACCCAGTACTTC. Residues: CASSSGLSHYRKTQYF.

V is TRBV2 and J is TRBJ2-7; no clear D. With 6 bases removed from V and 3 bases from J, the gap between germline ends came to 12 bases. This CDR3 region has 13 residues. Germline V gene lookup returns CDR1 SNHLY and CDR2 FYNNEI. CDR3 coding DNA: TGTGCCAGCAGCCCGGTTCGTATCTACGAGCAGTACTTC. Its translation is CASSPVRIYEQYF.

This chain connects TRBV7-9 to TRBJ1-5; 9 bases line up with TRBD1. Looked up from germline, CDR1 is SEHNR and CDR2 is FQNEAQ (reference sequence). V lost 5 bases, J lost 4 bases, and 9 bases stayed unmatched. The CDR3 runs to 16 residues. This CDR3 reads CASSPGGTGPNQPQHF. CDR3 coding DNA: TGTGCCAGCAGCCCTGGGGGGACAGGGCCAAATCAGCCCCAGCATTTT. The full variable domain, its missing parts supplied by reference TRBV7-9 and TRBJ1-5, is DTGVSQNPRHKITKRGQNVTFRCDPISEHNRLYWYRQTLGQGPEFLTYFQNEAQLEKSRLLSDRFSAERPKGSFSTLEIQRTEQGDSAMYLCASSPGGTGPNQPQHFGDGTRLSIL.

The J gene is TRBJ1-3, the V gene TRBV5-5; D not resolved. The CDR3 length is 14 residues. V was clipped by 1 base and J by 4 bases, with 9 bases between them. The germline CDR1 and CDR2 sequences are SGHKS and YYEKEE (reference sequence). The CDR3 coding sequence is TGTGCCAGCAGCTTGTCCGGGGTCGGAAACACCATATATTTT. Its translation is CASSLSGVGNTIYF.

This chain links TRBV7-3 with TRBJ2-2; 11 bases are shared with TRBD1. Germline V gene sequence: CDR1 SGHTA, CDR2 FQGTGA. V lost 4 bases and J lost 7; bases outside the gene matches: 5. CDR3 length: 15 amino acids. CDR3 amino acids: CASSSGQGAVGELFF. CDR3 coding DNA: TGTGCCAGCAGCTCAGGACAGGGGGCCGTCGGGGAGCTGTTTTTT. Looking up the rest from reference TRBV7-3 and TRBJ2-2 gives the full variable domain: GAGVSQTPSNKVTEKGKYVELRCDPISGHTALYWYRQSLGQGPEFLIYFQGTGAADDSGLPNDRFFAVRPEGSVSTLKIQRTERGDSAVYLCASSSGQGAVGELFFGEGSRLTVL.

This rearrangement joins TRBV7-2 to TRBJ1-6; D possibly corresponds to TRBD1 (6 bases). The ends were cut back, 7 bases at V and 4 bases at J, with 14 bases in the middle. The length of the CDR3 is 15 residues. Per germline, CDR1 SGHTA and CDR2 FQGNSA. CDR3 nucleotides: TGTGCCAGCACCCCCCGGGGGGCTTATAATTCACCCCTCCACTTT. Encoded protein: CASTPRGAYNSPLHF.

J is TRBJ1-2 and V is TRBV5-4; 7 nucleotides align to TRBD1. V shed 3 bases, J shed 8 bases, and the junction held 7 bases outside the gene matches. The CDR3 is made up of 13 amino acids. CDR1 and CDR2 from the germline V gene are SGHNT and YYREEE (reference sequence). CDR3 bases: TGTGCCAGCAGCTCCGACAGGGCACAAGGCTACACCTTC. It translates to CASSSDRAQGYTF.

The chain couples TRBV5-6 to TRBJ1-6, with D possibly matching TRBD1 (5 bases). This CDR3 has 17 amino acids. Trimming removed 3 bases at V and 11 bases at J, with 24 bases between. The germline V gene encodes CDR1 SGHDT and CDR2 YYEEEE. The CDR3 DNA sequence: TGTGCCAGCAGCTCAACGGACGGGAGTGGTTGGGGGGCACCCCTCCACTTT. The encoded protein is CASSSTDGSGWGAPLHF.

This chain connects TRBV6-6 to TRBJ1-2; unclear D gene. Germline values: CDR1 MNHNY, CDR2 SVGAGI (reference sequence). The V and J ends lost 2 bases and 8 bases respectively, with 9 bases between them. The CDR3 runs 12 residues. Here the CDR3 DNA reads TGTGCCAGCAGTTACAGGGTAGGGGGCTACACCTTC. It encodes CASSYRVGGYTF.

The chain couples TRBV5-6 to TRBJ1-5; 7 bases map to TRBD1. Germline V gives CDR1 SGHDT, CDR2 YYEEEE. J lost 3 bases, V lost 0 bases, and 3 bases had no gene match. The CDR3 spans 15 residues. CDR3 sequence: CASSLADRDNQPQHF. The CDR3 DNA reads as TGTGCCAGCAGCTTGGCAGACAGGGACAATCAGCCCCAGCATTTT.

This CDR3 reads CASSLDAGGNSPLHF. The CDR3 nucleotides are TGCGCCAGCAGCTTGGACGCCGGGGGGAATTCACCCCTCCACTTT. The rearrangement uses TRBV5-1 and TRBJ1-6; D is possibly TRBD1 (5 bases). V was trimmed by 0 bases and J by 7 bases, leaving 11 bases between them. The CDR3 covers 15 residues. Germline V CDR1 and CDR2: SGHRS, YFSETQ.

This clone was detected only once. The chain recombines TRBV5-1 with TRBJ2-6, with TRBD1 matching 7 bases. The V gene's germline CDR1 is SGHRS and CDR2 YFSETQ. J gave up 4 bases and V 3 bases, and 7 bases lay outside the gene matches. This CDR3 is 16 amino acids long. As DNA, the CDR3 is TGCGCCAGCAGCTACGGGACAGTTTGGGGGGCCAACGTCCTGACTTTC. Residues: CASSYGTVWGANVLTF.